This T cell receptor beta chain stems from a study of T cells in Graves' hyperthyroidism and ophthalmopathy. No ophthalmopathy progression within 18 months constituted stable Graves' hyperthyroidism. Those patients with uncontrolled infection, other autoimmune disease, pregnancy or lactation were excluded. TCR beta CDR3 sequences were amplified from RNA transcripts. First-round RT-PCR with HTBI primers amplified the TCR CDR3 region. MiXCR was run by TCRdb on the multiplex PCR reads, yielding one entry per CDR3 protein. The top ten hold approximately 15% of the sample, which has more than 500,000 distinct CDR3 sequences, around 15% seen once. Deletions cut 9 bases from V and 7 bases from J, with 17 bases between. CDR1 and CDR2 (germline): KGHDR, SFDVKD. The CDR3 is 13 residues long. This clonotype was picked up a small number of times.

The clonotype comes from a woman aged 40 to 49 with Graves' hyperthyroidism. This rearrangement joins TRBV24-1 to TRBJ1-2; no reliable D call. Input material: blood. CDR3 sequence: CATLRLRRVGYTF. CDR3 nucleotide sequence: TGTGCCACCCTCCGCCTCCGCCGTGTTGGCTACACCTTC.